Presented here are 2 T cell receptor beta chains from one specimen sequenced in a study of glioma-infiltrating T cells after dendritic cell vaccination. Method: immunoSEQ multiplex PCR; TCRdb's copy keeps in-frame clones and lacks some. The data contain 85,000 to 95,000 clones, approximately 90% of them singletons. The specimen comprised blood, sampled before dendritic cell vaccination. The origin of the receptors is a human donor with glioblastoma.

This chain uses TRBV29-1 with TRBJ2-7; maybe TRBD2 (7 bases). This CDR3 contains 17 residues. Deletions cut 8 bases from V and 0 bases from J, with 26 bases between. Per the germline V gene, CDR1 is SQVTM and CDR2 is ANQGSEA. DNA of the CDR3: TGCAGCCCCGTAGCCCGGGGGGCGGGTGAGAGCTCCTACGAGCAGTACTTC. It is translated as CSPVARGAGESSYEQYF.

This sequence joins TRBV28 and TRBJ2-7; 8 bases align to TRBD1. From germline, CDR1 is MDHEN and CDR2 SYDVKM. This CDR3 is 14 amino acids long. V lost 3 bases, J lost 4 bases, and 5 bases stayed unmatched. DNA of the CDR3: TGTGCCAGCAGTTTCCCGGGACAGGTGTACGAGCAGTACTTC. Residues: CASSFPGQVYEQYF.